Reported below is one TCR beta chain. The sample is drawn from a study of blood T cell repertoires in COVID-19. Sequencing was performed with immunoSEQ multiplex PCR; in TCRdb, only in-frame clones are kept and a portion is missing. The sample contains around 140,000 clones, approximately 84% of which appear only once. Germline CDR1 KGHDR, CDR2 SFDVKD. This CDR3 has 12 residues. V was trimmed by 6 bases and J by 3 bases, leaving 4 bases between them. V is TRBV24-1 and J is TRBJ2-2; D is unresolved. The source is a man between 60 and 70 years old with acute or convalescent COVID-19. Material for sequencing was peripheral blood. The CDR3, as DNA: TGTGCCACCAGTCGGGACACCGGGGAGCTGTTTTTT. Its translation: CATSRDTGELFF.